The sequence of this T cell receptor beta chain was determined in a study of graft-versus-host responses after intestinal transplantation. This clone was seen only a few times. Irradiated, violet-dye-labeled stimulator cells, 200,000 in number, were plated with 200,000 CFSE-labeled responder cells. The protocol was immunoSEQ multiplex PCR, while the TCRdb copy is restricted to in-frame clones and leaves out a portion. The profile shows about 12,000 clones, around a third of them singletons. From germline, CDR1 is MNHNY and CDR2 SVGAGI (reference sequence). CDR3 length: 15 residues. V lost 2 bases and J lost 2, with 10 bases in between.

The chain has TRBV6-6 and TRBJ2-1, with D perhaps TRBD2 (5 bases). Here the sequenced sample was alloreactive CD8+ T cells from a mixed lymphocyte reaction culture, taken before intestinal transplant. Noted subset: CFSE-low proliferating T cells sorted from roughly 6-day pre-transplant mixed lymphocyte reaction (GvH or HvG direction). The clonotype originates from a human patient who received an intestinal transplant. The chain's CDR3 is CASSYGADTYNEQFF. DNA of the CDR3: TGTGCCAGCAGTTACGGAGCGGATACCTACAATGAGCAGTTCTTC.